This record looks at one TCR beta chain sequence and its context. The record originates from a study of blood T cells in healthy people across ages. The CDR3 loop spans 15 amino acids. The V end lost 7 bases, the J end lost 11 bases, and 29 bases lay between the germline ends. CDR1 is DFQATT, CDR2 SNEGSKA, per germline (reference sequence). Sample-barcoded 5' priming and a J-beta primer mix drove a second PCR of about 6 to 12 cycles. TCRdb re-called the 5' RACE reads with MiXCR, one entry per CDR3 protein. The table has hundreds of thousands of distinct CDR3 sequences, roughly 53% seen once. Researchers collected 7.5 to 10 milliliters of peripheral blood from every single donor.

This sequence originates from a man aged 80 or over in good health. Material: blood. This chain uses TRBV20-1 with TRBJ2-5, with a tentative D call TRBD2 (6 bases). The CDR3 region has the DNA TGCAGTGTTATCGGAATCGGGGGAGCCTACAATGAGCAGTACTTC. It translates to CSVIGIGGAYNEQYF.